The 30 T cell receptor beta chains below all came from one sample that was sequenced in a study of T cell changes during pregnancy in multiple sclerosis. The assay was immunoSEQ multiplex PCR, and TCRdb's table has in-frame clones only and misses some. This sample yields tens of thousands of clones, of which 89% are seen a single time; about 11% belongs to the top ten. The input for sequencing was CD8+ T cells from peripheral blood mononuclear cells, taken in the third trimester of pregnancy. Source of these receptors: a female donor with multiple sclerosis, enrolled in a pregnancy study.

This chain joins TRBV9 and TRBJ2-2; 9 bases line up with TRBD2. In germline, CDR1 is SGDLS, CDR2 YYNGEE. The CDR3 contains 16 residues. Trimming took 3 bases from V and 3 from J; bases not matched to a gene: 6. This chain's CDR3 is CASSESLAGYTGELFF. DNA for the CDR3: TGTGCCAGCAGCGAAAGTCTAGCGGGGTACACCGGGGAGCTGTTTTTT.

By frequency in the sample, this clone is medium-sized. CDR3: CASSPSPSDGYTF. The CDR3 DNA sequence: TGTGCCAGCAGTCCCTCCCCTTCGGATGGCTACACCTTC. The chain employs TRBV6-5 and TRBJ1-2; D is unresolved. V was trimmed by 5 bases and J by 6 bases, leaving 13 bases between them. Germline V CDR1 and CDR2: MNHEY, SVGAGI. The CDR3 contains 13 residues.

The chain recombines TRBV7-3 with TRBJ1-1; D possibly corresponds to TRBD1 (5 bases). The CDR3 runs to 14 residues. With 4 bases removed from V and 5 bases from J, the gap between germline ends came to 14 bases. The germline V gene has CDR1 SGHTA and CDR2 FQGTGA. CDR3 residues: CASSYPGGRTEAFF. The CDR3 DNA reads as TGTGCCAGCAGCTACCCGGGGGGAAGAACTGAAGCTTTCTTT.

This rearrangement joins TRBV12-5 to TRBJ1-1; D is unresolved. Germline CDR1 and CDR2: LGHNT and FRNRAP. V dropped 3 bases and J dropped 6 bases, with 8 bases sitting between them. The CDR3 consists of 12 residues. In DNA form, the CDR3 reads TGTGCTAGTGGTTTTATCAACTCTGAAGCTTTCTTT. It is translated as CASGFINSEAFF.

The rearrangement links TRBV6-6 to TRBJ1-5; D possibly corresponds to TRBD1 (5 bases). The CDR3 is 15 amino acids. Trimming pared 6 bases from V and 8 bases from J, leaving 20 bases between. CDR1 and CDR2 (germline): MNHNY, SVGAGI (reference sequence). This CDR3 is CASRWTSEGMEPQHF. DNA of the CDR3: TGTGCCAGCAGGTGGACATCGGAGGGGATGGAGCCCCAGCATTTT.

J is TRBJ1-2 and V is TRBV7-6; TRBD1 is a possible D gene (5 bases). V lost 5 bases, J lost 6 bases, and 13 bases lay in between. CDR1 and CDR2 from the germline V gene are SGHVS and FNYEAQ. This CDR3 is 13 amino acids long. The CDR3 spells CASSLPSGNGYTF. CDR3 nucleotides: TGTGCCAGCAGCCTTCCTTCAGGGAATGGCTACACCTTC.

J is TRBJ2-7 and V is TRBV7-9; a weak D match, TRBD1 (6 bases). Germline V CDR1 and CDR2: SEHNR, FQNEAQ (reference sequence). The V end lost 6 bases, the J end lost 1 base, and 19 bases lay between the germline ends. The CDR3 consists of 16 residues. CDR3 protein: CASRQTGFGLSYEQYF. The CDR3 nucleotides read TGTGCCAGCAGACAAACAGGGTTCGGGTTATCCTACGAGCAGTACTTC.

The J gene is TRBJ2-2, the V gene TRBV6-4; 8 nucleotides agree with TRBD1. CDR1 and CDR2 (germline): MRHNA, SNTAGT. V lost 2 bases, J lost 3 bases, and 5 bases stayed unmatched. The CDR3 has 16 residues. The CDR3 is CASSDRETGDTGELFF. The CDR3 coding sequence is TGTGCCAGCAGTGACAGGGAGACAGGGGACACCGGGGAGCTGTTTTTT.

V gene TRBV7-9 combines with J gene TRBJ2-7; TRBD2 matches 10 bases. CDR3 size: 15 residues. Germline V CDR1 and CDR2: SEHNR, FQNEAQ (reference sequence). V shed 5 bases, J shed 2 bases, and the junction held 6 bases outside the gene matches. The CDR3 protein is CASSGGTSETYEQYF. CDR3 in DNA: TGTGCCAGCAGCGGCGGGACTAGCGAGACCTACGAGCAGTACTTC. Filled out from reference TRBV7-9 and TRBJ2-7, the complete variable domain reads DTGVSQNPRHKITKRGQNVTFRCDPISEHNRLYWYRQTLGQGPEFLTYFQNEAQLEKSRLLSDRFSAERPKGSFSTLEIQRTEQGDSAMYLCASSGGTSETYEQYFGPGTRLTVT.

The V and J genes are TRBV5-1 and TRBJ2-7, with D possibly being TRBD2 (6 bases). Germline loops: CDR1 SGHRS, CDR2 YFSETQ. CDR3 length: 15 residues. V lost 0 bases and J lost 5, with 15 bases in between. The CDR3 sequence is CASSLAGGILHEQYF. For the CDR3, the DNA is TGCGCCAGCAGCTTGGCCGGGGGAATCCTCCACGAGCAGTACTTC.

The gene calls are TRBV7-6 and TRBJ2-2; 7 nucleotides match TRBD1. CDR3 length: 13 amino acids. Trimming cost V 5 bases and J 7 bases; bases outside gene matches: 4. CDR1 and CDR2 from the germline V gene are SGHVS and FNYEAQ. The CDR3 DNA reads as TGTGCCAGCAGCAGACAGGGCAACGGGGAGCTGTTTTTT. Translated, it gives CASSRQGNGELFF.

This chain joins TRBV29-1 and TRBJ1-2, with 7 positions matching TRBD1. V was clipped by 4 bases and J by 2 bases; unmatched bases: 7. Germline lookup yields CDR1 SQVTM and CDR2 ANQGSEA. This CDR3 is 14 amino acids long. CDR3 nucleotide sequence: TGCAGCGTTGGTGAGGGGGCCCAAAACTATGGCTACACCTTC. Its translation is CSVGEGAQNYGYTF.

V is TRBV2 and J is TRBJ1-2; TRBD1 matches 9 bases. The CDR3 is 17 residues long. After removal of 2 bases from V and 4 bases from J, the junction contained 11 bases not matched to a gene. Germline CDR1 and CDR2: SNHLY and FYNNEI. The CDR3 DNA is TGTGCCAGCAGTGAAACCACAGGGGGCGGTCGGGGCTATGGCTACACCTTC. Translated: CASSETTGGGRGYGYTF.

This rearrangement joins TRBV7-9 to TRBJ2-1; 11 positions agree with TRBD2. The CDR3 sequence is 15 residues long. Per germline, CDR1 SEHNR and CDR2 FQNEAQ (reference sequence). Trimming removed 5 bases from V and 4 bases from J; junction bases left unmatched: 4. In nucleotides, the CDR3 is TGTGCCAGCAGCCCCGGGACTAGCGGATACAATGAGCAGTTCTTC. It codes for CASSPGTSGYNEQFF.

This clone has ten or more counts. The V and J genes are TRBV9 and TRBJ2-1, with TRBD2 identical over 9 bases. CDR3 length: 14 amino acids. The V segment lost 0 bases and the J segment 7 bases; nucleotides outside the gene matches: 2. CDR1 and CDR2 (germline): SGDLS, YYNGEE. As DNA, the CDR3 is TGTGCCAGCAGCGTAGCTAGCGGGGCAAATGAGCAGTTCTTC. This encodes CASSVASGANEQFF.

The chain recombines TRBV30 with TRBJ1-2, with D maybe TRBD1 (5 bases). Germline-derived CDR1 and CDR2 are GTSNPN and SVGIG (reference sequence). CDR3 size: 15 residues. The V end was cut by 2 bases, the J end by 1 base, with 14 bases between. Here the CDR3 reads CAWSRGTDNNYGYTF. DNA for the CDR3: TGTGCCTGGAGTCGCGGGACCGACAATAACTATGGCTACACCTTC.

The rearrangement joins TRBV7-9 to TRBJ1-2; D is unclear. V was trimmed by 8 bases and J by 6 bases, leaving 16 bases between them. Looked up from germline, CDR1 is SEHNR and CDR2 is FQNEAQ (reference sequence). The CDR3 contains 13 residues. As DNA, the CDR3 is TGTGCCAGCCACCGTCCGGGGAGCAATGGCTACACCTTC. This codes for CASHRPGSNGYTF.

The table lists this clone with a count of one. The chain has TRBV19 and TRBJ1-1, with D possibly being TRBD1 (5 bases). The CDR3 covers 14 residues. Germline lookup yields CDR1 LNHDA and CDR2 SQIVND (reference sequence). V was clipped by 10 bases and J by 2 bases, with 17 bases between them. The CDR3, as DNA: TGTGCCATCAAGGGTGGGGCGTATAACACTGAAGCTTTCTTT. As protein: CAIKGGAYNTEAFF.

For the CDR3, the DNA is TGTGCCAGCAGCCCAGCGGGAGCTAGCACAGATACGCAGTATTTT. Translated: CASSPAGASTDTQYF. J is TRBJ2-3 and V is TRBV7-6; 8 bases line up with TRBD2. Germline-derived CDR1 and CDR2 are SGHVS and FNYEAQ. V shed 5 bases, J shed 0 bases, and the junction held 4 bases outside the gene matches. The CDR3 is 15 residues long.

The V call is TRBV6-5, the J call TRBJ2-7, with D possibly TRBD1 on 6 matching bases. CDR1 and CDR2 from the germline V gene are MNHEY and SVGAGI. Trimming stripped 0 bases from V and 2 bases from J, with 11 bases between. The CDR3 is 15 residues long. The CDR3 spells CASSYSGTFPYEQYF. DNA for the CDR3: TGTGCCAGCAGTTACTCGGGGACATTCCCCTACGAGCAGTACTTC.

The chain is built from TRBV27 and TRBJ1-1, with 8 bases matching TRBD1. With 5 bases clipped from V and 6 bases from J, the junction kept 2 bases outside the gene matches. CDR3 length: 12 amino acids. CDR1 is MNHEY and CDR2 is SMNVEV in the germline V gene (reference sequence). The CDR3 nucleotides read TGTGCCAGCAGTATGACAGGGGCTGAAGCTTTCTTT. Translated: CASSMTGAEAFF.

The rearrangement uses TRBV7-3 and TRBJ2-2; 8 nucleotides agree with TRBD1. The CDR3 is 14 amino acids. With 6 bases clipped from V and 4 bases from J, the junction kept 4 bases outside the gene matches. The V gene's germline CDR1 is SGHTA and CDR2 FQGTGA. CDR3 DNA sequence: TGTGCCAGCAGGGACAGGGTGTCCACCGGGGAGCTGTTTTTT. It yields the protein CASRDRVSTGELFF.

This clone was counted a single time. This chain uses TRBV4-1 with TRBJ2-7; possible D gene TRBD2, 5 bases. The V and J ends lost 3 bases and 2 bases respectively, with 17 bases between them. This CDR3 has 16 amino acids. Germline lookup yields CDR1 MGHRA and CDR2 YSYEKL. CDR3 coding DNA: TGCGCCAGCAGCCAGGACGGACTGGAACCCGCCTACGAGCAGTACTTC. Translation: CASSQDGLEPAYEQYF.

This clone was detected only a few times. The chain is built from TRBV7-9 and TRBJ1-5; D is undetermined. This CDR3 is 16 amino acids long. In germline, CDR1 is SEHNR, CDR2 FQNEAQ (reference sequence). Trimming left V 1 base short and J 2 bases short, with 12 bases between. For the CDR3, the DNA is TGTGCCAGCAGCTTAGGACGGGGTATTGGCAATCAGCCCCAGCATTTT. This gives the protein CASSLGRGIGNQPQHF. The full variable domain, rest sourced from reference TRBV7-9 and TRBJ1-5, is DTGVSQNPRHKITKRGQNVTFRCDPISEHNRLYWYRQTLGQGPEFLTYFQNEAQLEKSRLLSDRFSAERPKGSFSTLEIQRTEQGDSAMYLCASSLGRGIGNQPQHFGDGTRLSIL.

V and J are TRBV7-9 and TRBJ2-4, with a weak D call TRBD1 (8 bases). This CDR3 has 14 amino acids. Germline V lookup: CDR1 SEHNR, CDR2 FQNEAQ (reference sequence). V dropped 5 bases and J dropped 7 bases, with 15 bases sitting between them. The CDR3 DNA follows: TGTGCCAGCAGCCAGACAGGGGAGGGGAACATTCAGTACTTC. Protein: CASSQTGEGNIQYF.

The chain joins TRBV14 to TRBJ2-7, with 7 bases matching TRBD1. With 4 bases clipped from V and 2 bases from J, the junction kept 5 bases outside the gene matches. Germline V lookup: CDR1 SGHDN, CDR2 FVKESK. This CDR3 has 14 amino acids. DNA for the CDR3: TGTGCCAGCAGCCCCGGGACAGAGCCCTACGAGCAGTACTTC. Its protein is CASSPGTEPYEQYF.

CDR3 region: CASSPLTGLNTEAFF. CDR3 nucleotides: TGTGCCAGCAGTCCCCTAACAGGATTGAACACTGAAGCTTTCTTT. The V gene is TRBV2, the J gene TRBJ1-1; possible D gene TRBD1, 5 bases. Trimming removed 5 bases from V and 0 bases from J, with 13 bases in between. The germline gives CDR1 SNHLY, CDR2 FYNNEI. This CDR3 region has 15 residues.

This clone was observed a single time. The chain couples TRBV19 to TRBJ2-1; 8 bases match TRBD2. V shed 1 base, J shed 6 bases, and the junction held 5 bases outside the gene matches. CDR1 and CDR2 from the germline V gene are LNHDA and SQIVND (reference sequence). The length of the CDR3 is 15 residues. DNA of the CDR3: TGTGCCAGTAGTATAGTAGCGGGACCCCTCAATGAGCAGTTCTTC. As protein: CASSIVAGPLNEQFF.

The chain recombines TRBV19 with TRBJ1-5; possible D gene TRBD1, 5 bases. Trimming removed 7 bases at V and 4 bases at J, with 14 bases between. Germline loops: CDR1 LNHDA, CDR2 SQIVND (reference sequence). CDR3 length: 14 residues. CDR3 sequence: CASNSAGMNQPQHF. DNA of the CDR3: TGTGCCAGTAATTCGGCAGGGATGAATCAGCCCCAGCATTTT.

This clone was observed a handful of times. The rearrangement uses TRBV7-9 and TRBJ2-3; the match to TRBD2 covers 7 bases. Germline V gives CDR1 SEHNR, CDR2 FQNEAQ (reference sequence). The CDR3 is 15 amino acids. The junction had 2 bases not matched to a gene; V was cut back by 0 bases and J by 2 bases. CDR3 residues: CASSLAGGFTDTQYF. CDR3 bases: TGTGCCAGCAGCTTAGCGGGGGGGTTCACAGATACGCAGTATTTT.